The clone carrying this T cell receptor beta chain was seen just once. These data are taken from a study of blood T cell repertoires in COVID-19. Assay used: immunoSEQ multiplex PCR; TCRdb lists only in-frame clones, some missing. The top ten clones hold about 15% of a sample with tens of thousands of clones, approximately 92% of them seen once. The sequenced sample was peripheral blood. The receptor comes from a man at least 80 years old with acute or convalescent COVID-19.

CDR3 amino acids: CASSVGGRETQYF. As DNA, the CDR3 is TGTGCCAGCAGCGTAGGGGGGAGGGAGACCCAGTACTTC. The V and J genes are TRBV9 and TRBJ2-5; a possible D gene is TRBD2 (6 bases). Germline assignment: CDR1 SGDLS and CDR2 YYNGEE. CDR3 length equals 13 residues. The ends were cut back, 0 bases at V and 5 bases at J, with 8 bases in the middle.